A selection of T cell receptor beta chains follows, all from one sample in a study of blood T cells in healthy people across ages. TCRdb itself ran the 5' RACE reads through MiXCR, one entry per CDR3 protein. Of about a million distinct CDR3 sequences listed, about 48% are singletons. The sample comprised blood. The receptors shown here come from a man aged 25-45 years in good health. CDR3s leave out the opening cysteine and the closing phenylalanine or tryptophan. Fields, in order: V gene, CDR3 protein.

>TRBV6-2/TRBV6-3
ASSYDRHNQPQH
>TRBV7-9
ASSNSTGQMHEQY
>TRBV4-3
ASSQDRDWVYEQY
>TRBV20-1
SASDGSGGFNEQF
>TRBV20-1
SARRSGPTYEQY
>TRBV6-5
ASTTVDSSNTEAF
>TRBV3-1
ASSESLVGGYT
>TRBV7-9
ASSFIIRGRAEAF
>TRBV6-5
ASSFMYGQGNNGYT
>TRBV27
ATRRGQGAGELF
>TRBV2
ASTLDPLGNTEAF
>TRBV18
ASSLGVKTVNTEAF
>TRBV6-5
ASSYGRRGSASPLH
>TRBV5-1
ASSLAEGRGSSPLH
>TRBV20-1
SGTGEFHEQY
>TRBV12-3/TRBV12-4
ASYGQYGYT
>TRBV7-8
ASSLDSGGIRTDTQY
>TRBV12-3/TRBV12-4
ASSLRTGLSSKYGYT
>TRBV6-6
ASSTAAARGNEQF
>TRBV5-1
ASSPGQGTSTGELF
>TRBV12-3/TRBV12-4
ASSFEGTQY
>TRBV6-1
ASSEEATGVQPQH
>TRBV6-1
ASRVRLGLANYGYT
>TRBV7-9
ASSFPGTGGTEQY
>TRBV5-6
ASSLMEETQY
>TRBV6-1
ASRQDYNYGYT
>TRBV12-3/TRBV12-4
ASSRDRGLRSYGYT
>TRBV5-4
ASSPGGQGSNQPQH
>TRBV2
ASRRQNNEQF
>TRBV9
ASSLGGGWFQPQH
>TRBV10-3
AISEEASGGVYNEQF
>TRBV10-3
AISANSGGSDTQY
>TRBV5-1
ASSTVGGSDTQY
>TRBV20-1
SARDGGSGFSYEQY
>TRBV5-1
ASSLPSRGEQY
>TRBV4-1
ASSQDEGIGETQY
>TRBV10-3
AISEQGAAGANVLT
>TRBV4-1
ASSQPGAGGVNTGELF
>TRBV5-1
ASSLETVLSYEQY
>TRBV5-1
ASSLGNPNAVY
>TRBV12-3/TRBV12-4
ASKAETGPYEQY
>TRBV10-3
AISESAETPQY
>TRBV12-3/TRBV12-4
ASSLTGTRAEQY
>TRBV7-2
ASSSDRGRTSTDTQY
>TRBV29-1
SVVSSRLGTDTQY
>TRBV27
ASSFDSEGQPQH
>TRBV7-9
ASSLGSSRQF
>TRBV10-3
AISATQSSEQY
>TRBV27
ASSLNRVGTMSSPLH
>TRBV12-3/TRBV12-4
ASSPTGGGTEAF
>TRBV6-2/TRBV6-3
ASSKPHLLREMNTEAF
>TRBV4-3
ASRLLTAFPLVLEAF
>TRBV5-1
ASSLASITSGGADTQY
>TRBV29-1
SAEVGSYEQY
>TRBV5-6
ASSPSGRTPEAF
>TRBV5-1
ASSPPDRNIGEKRF
>TRBV4-1
ASSLLGAGDTDTQY